This TCR beta chain stems from a study of cytomegalovirus exposure and HLA in healthy donors. The V end was cut by 2 bases, the J end by 2 bases, with 10 bases between. The CDR3 loop spans 14 amino acids. The germline CDR1 and CDR2 sequences are GTSNPN and SVGIG (reference sequence). PCR involved 60 Vbeta and 13 Jbeta primers. Data came from immunoSEQ multiplex PCR; TCRdb stores just in-frame clones and leaves some out. In the table there are hundreds of thousands of clones, 80% to 90% of which are singletons. The clonotype originates from a girl aged 2 to 10 in good health and CMV-seronegative. Sample: PBMCs. The J gene is TRBJ2-1, the V gene TRBV30; D is perhaps TRBD1 (6 bases). Here the CDR3 DNA reads TGTGCCTGGAGTATGGGGACACCCTACAATGAGCAGTTCTTC. Residues: CAWSMGTPYNEQFF.